In its sample, the clone carrying this T cell receptor (beta chain) was seen a few times. Generated by immunoSEQ multiplex PCR, the TCRdb table keeps only in-frame clones and is missing some. The table includes about 63,000 clones, over 75% detected once. The sample belongs to a study of OX40 agonist ivuxolimab in advanced cancers. CDR1 is GTSNPN, CDR2 SVGIG, per germline (reference sequence). The length of the CDR3 is 11 residues. J gave up 8 bases and V 8 bases, and 8 bases lay outside the gene matches. This TCR derives from an adult with an advanced solid tumor such as melanoma, head and neck, liver or kidney cancer. Sequenced here: CD4+ or CD8+ T cells sorted from blood, sampled in a trial of the OX40 agonist ivuxolimab. V gene TRBV30 combines with J gene TRBJ1-1; 7 positions match TRBD1. CDR3 amino acids: CAGTAGAEAFF. CDR3 DNA: TGTGCCGGGACAGCCGGAGCGGAAGCTTTCTTT.